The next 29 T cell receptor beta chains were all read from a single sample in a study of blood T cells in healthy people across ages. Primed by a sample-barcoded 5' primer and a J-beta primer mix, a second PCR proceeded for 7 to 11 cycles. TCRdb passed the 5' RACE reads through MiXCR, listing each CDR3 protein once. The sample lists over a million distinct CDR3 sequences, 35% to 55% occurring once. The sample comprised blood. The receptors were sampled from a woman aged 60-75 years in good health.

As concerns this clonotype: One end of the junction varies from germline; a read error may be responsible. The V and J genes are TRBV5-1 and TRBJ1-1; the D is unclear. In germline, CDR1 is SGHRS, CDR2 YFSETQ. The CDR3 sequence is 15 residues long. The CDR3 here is CASSSGSSMNTEAFF. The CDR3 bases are TGCGCCAGTAGCTCGGGAAGTTCAATGAACACTGAAGCTTTCTTT. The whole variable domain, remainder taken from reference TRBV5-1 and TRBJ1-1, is KAGVTQTPRYLIKTRGQQVTLSCSPISGHRSVSWYQQTPGQGLQFLFEYFSETQRNKGNFPGRFSGRQFSNSRSEMNVSTLELGDSALYLCASSSGSSMNTEAFFGQGTRLTVV.

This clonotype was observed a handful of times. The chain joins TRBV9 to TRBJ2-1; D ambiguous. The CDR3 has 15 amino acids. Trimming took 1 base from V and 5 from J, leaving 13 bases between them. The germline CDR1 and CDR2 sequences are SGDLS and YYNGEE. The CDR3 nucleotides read TGTGCCAGCAGCGTACTAGTTTCCTCGGACAATGAGCAGTTCTTC. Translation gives CASSVLVSSDNEQFF.

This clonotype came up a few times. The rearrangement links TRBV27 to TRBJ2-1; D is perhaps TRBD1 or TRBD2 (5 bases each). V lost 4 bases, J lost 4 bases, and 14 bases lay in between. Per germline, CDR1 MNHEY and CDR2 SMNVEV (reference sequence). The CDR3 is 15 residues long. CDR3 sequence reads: CASSSWDVLYNEQFF. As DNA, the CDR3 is TGTGCCAGCAGTTCCTGGGACGTCCTGTACAATGAGCAGTTCTTC.

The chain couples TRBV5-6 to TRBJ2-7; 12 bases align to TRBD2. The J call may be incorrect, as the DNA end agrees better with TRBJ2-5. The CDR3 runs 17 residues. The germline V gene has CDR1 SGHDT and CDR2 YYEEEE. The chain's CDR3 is CASSHTLLAGGFETQYF. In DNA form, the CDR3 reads TGTGCCAGCAGCCATACCCTACTAGCGGGAGGCTTTGAGACCCAGTACTTC.

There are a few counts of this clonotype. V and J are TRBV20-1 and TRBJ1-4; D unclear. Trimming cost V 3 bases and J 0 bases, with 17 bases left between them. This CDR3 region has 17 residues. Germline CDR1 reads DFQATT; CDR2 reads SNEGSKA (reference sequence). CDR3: CSARAMLGIATNEKLFF. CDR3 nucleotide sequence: TGCAGTGCTAGGGCAATGTTAGGGATCGCAACTAATGAAAAACTGTTTTTT.

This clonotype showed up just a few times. The CDR3: CASSYSSGQVRDTQYF. For the CDR3, the DNA is TGTGCCAGCAGTTACTCCTCAGGACAGGTCCGGGATACGCAGTATTTT. V is TRBV6-2 or TRBV6-3 and J is TRBJ2-3, with 7 bases fitting TRBD1. CDR1 is MNHEY, CDR2 SVGEGT, per germline. With V trimmed by 0 bases and J by 6 bases, 9 bases remained unmatched. The CDR3 runs to 16 residues.

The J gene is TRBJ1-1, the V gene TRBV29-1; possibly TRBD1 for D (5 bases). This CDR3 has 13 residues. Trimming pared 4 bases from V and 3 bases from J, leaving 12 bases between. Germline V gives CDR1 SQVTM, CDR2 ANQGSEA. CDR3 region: CSVGQGQYTEAFF. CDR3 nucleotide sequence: TGCAGCGTTGGGCAGGGTCAGTACACTGAAGCTTTCTTT.

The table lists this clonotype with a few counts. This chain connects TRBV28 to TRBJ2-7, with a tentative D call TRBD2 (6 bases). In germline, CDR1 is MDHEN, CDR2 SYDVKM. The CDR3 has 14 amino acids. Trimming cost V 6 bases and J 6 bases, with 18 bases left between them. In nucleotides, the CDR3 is TGTGCCAGCAGCGGGACTCCGAGCACTTCCGAGCAGTACTTC. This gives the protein CASSGTPSTSEQYF.

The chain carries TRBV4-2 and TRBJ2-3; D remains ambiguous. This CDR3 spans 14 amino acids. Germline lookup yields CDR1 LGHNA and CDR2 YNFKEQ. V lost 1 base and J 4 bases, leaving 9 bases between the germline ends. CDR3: CASSQGRAPDTQYF. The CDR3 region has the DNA TGTGCCAGCAGCCAAGGAAGGGCCCCAGATACGCAGTATTTT.

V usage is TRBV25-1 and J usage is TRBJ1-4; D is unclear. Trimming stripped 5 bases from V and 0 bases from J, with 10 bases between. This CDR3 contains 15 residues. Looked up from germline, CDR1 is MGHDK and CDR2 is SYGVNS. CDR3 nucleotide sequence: TGTGCCAGCAGTATGGACGACTCAACTAATGAAAAACTGTTTTTT. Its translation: CASSMDDSTNEKLFF.

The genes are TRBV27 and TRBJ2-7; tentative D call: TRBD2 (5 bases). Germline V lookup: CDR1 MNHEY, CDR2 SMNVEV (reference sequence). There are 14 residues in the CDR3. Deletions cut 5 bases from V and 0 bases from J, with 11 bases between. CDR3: CASSVQRSSYEQYF. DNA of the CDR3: TGTGCCAGCAGTGTTCAGCGGAGCTCCTACGAGCAGTACTTC.

CDR3 in DNA: TGTGCCAGCAGCCATCGTCGTGCAACTAATGAAAAACTGTTTTTT. It yields the protein CASSHRRATNEKLFF. The rearrangement joins TRBV3-1 to TRBJ1-4; D call uncertain. The germline V and J ends were trimmed by 3 bases and 0 bases, with 8 bases remaining between them. CDR1 is LGHDT and CDR2 is YNNKEL in the germline V gene (reference sequence). The CDR3 contains 15 residues.

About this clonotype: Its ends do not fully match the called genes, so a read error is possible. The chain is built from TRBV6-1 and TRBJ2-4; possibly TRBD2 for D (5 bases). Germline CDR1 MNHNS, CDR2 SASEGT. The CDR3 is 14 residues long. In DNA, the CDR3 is TGTGCCAGCAGAGAAATCCTAGCCAAAGACATTCAGTACTTC. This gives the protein CASREILAKDIQYF.

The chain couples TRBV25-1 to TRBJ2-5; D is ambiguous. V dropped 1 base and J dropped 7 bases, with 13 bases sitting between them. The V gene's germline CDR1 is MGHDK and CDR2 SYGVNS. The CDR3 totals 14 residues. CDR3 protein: CASSESSPKGTQYF. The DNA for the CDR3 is TGTGCCAGCAGTGAATCAAGCCCCAAAGGGACCCAGTACTTC.

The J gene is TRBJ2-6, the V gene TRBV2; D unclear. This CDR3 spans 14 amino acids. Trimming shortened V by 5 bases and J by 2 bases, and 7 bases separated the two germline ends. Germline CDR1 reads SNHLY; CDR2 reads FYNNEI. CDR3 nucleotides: TGTGCCAGCAGTCCCAACCCTGGGGCCAACGTCCTGACTTTC. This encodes CASSPNPGANVLTF.

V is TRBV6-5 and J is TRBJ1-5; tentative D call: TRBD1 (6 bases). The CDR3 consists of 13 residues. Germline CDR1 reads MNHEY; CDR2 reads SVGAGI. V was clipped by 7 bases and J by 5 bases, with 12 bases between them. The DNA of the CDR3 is TGTGCCAGCATGGGGGGCGTTTATCAGCCCCAGCATTTT. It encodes CASMGGVYQPQHF.

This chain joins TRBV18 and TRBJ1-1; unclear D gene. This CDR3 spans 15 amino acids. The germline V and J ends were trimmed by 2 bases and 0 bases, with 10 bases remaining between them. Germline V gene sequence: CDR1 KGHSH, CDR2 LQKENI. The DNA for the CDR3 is TGTGCCAGCTCACCAAGAGGACGGCTGAACACTGAAGCTTTCTTT. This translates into CASSPRGRLNTEAFF.

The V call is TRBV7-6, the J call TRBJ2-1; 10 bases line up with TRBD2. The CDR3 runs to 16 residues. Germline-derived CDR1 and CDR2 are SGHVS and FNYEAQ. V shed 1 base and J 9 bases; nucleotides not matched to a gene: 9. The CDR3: CASSLGRASGRIEQFF. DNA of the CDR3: TGTGCCAGCAGCTTAGGGCGGGCTAGCGGGAGAATTGAGCAGTTCTTC. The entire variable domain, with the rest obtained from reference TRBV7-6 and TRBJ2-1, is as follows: GAGVSQSPRYKVTKRGQDVALRCDPISGHVSLYWYRQALGQGPEFLTYFNYEAQQDKSGLPNDRFSAERPEGSISTLTIQRTEQRDSAMYRCASSLGRASGRIEQFFGPGTRLTVL.

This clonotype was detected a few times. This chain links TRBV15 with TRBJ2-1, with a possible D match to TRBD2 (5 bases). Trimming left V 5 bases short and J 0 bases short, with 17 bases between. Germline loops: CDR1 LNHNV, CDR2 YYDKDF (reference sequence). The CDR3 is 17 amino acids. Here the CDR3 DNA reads TGTGCCACCAGCCCCTTTGGAGGCCTGAGCTCCTACAATGAGCAGTTCTTC. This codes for CATSPFGGLSSYNEQFF.

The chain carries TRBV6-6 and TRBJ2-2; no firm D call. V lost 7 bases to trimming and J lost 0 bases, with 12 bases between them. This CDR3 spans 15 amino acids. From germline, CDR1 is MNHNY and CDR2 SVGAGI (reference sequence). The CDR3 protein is CASTFGLANTGELFF. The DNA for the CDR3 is TGTGCCAGCACCTTCGGGCTAGCGAACACCGGGGAGCTGTTTTTT.

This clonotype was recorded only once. The CDR3 nucleotides read TGTGCCAGCAGCCACGGGGGTAGCGGGAGGGTTGGAACAGATACGCAGTATTTT. As protein: CASSHGGSGRVGTDTQYF. This chain links TRBV4-2 with TRBJ2-3, with 11 nucleotides matching TRBD2. The V gene's germline CDR1 is LGHNA and CDR2 YNFKEQ. CDR3 length: 18 residues. J was trimmed by 3 bases and V by 3 bases; bases with no gene match: 11.

The CDR3 spells CASSPGHSNYGYTF. In DNA, the CDR3 is TGTGCCAGCAGCCCGGGGCACTCTAACTATGGCTACACCTTC. The V and J genes are TRBV12-3 or TRBV12-4 and TRBJ1-2, with a tentative D call TRBD1 (5 bases). The CDR3 extends over 14 amino acids. Trimming stripped 6 bases from V and 0 bases from J, with 11 bases between.

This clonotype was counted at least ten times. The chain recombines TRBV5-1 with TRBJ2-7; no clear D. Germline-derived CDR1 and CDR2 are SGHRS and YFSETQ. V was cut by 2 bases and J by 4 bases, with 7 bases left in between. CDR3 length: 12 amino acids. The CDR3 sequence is CASSLKGYEQYF. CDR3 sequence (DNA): TGCGCCAGCAGCTTAAAAGGGTACGAGCAGTACTTC.

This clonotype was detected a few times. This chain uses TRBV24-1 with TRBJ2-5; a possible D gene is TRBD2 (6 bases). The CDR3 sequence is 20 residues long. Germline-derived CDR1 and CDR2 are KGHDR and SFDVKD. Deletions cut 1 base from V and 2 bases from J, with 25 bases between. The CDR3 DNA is TGTGCCACCAGTGATTTTTGCCCCTCCTCAGGGCGGGACGCACAAGAGACCCAGTACTTC. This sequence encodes CATSDFCPSSGRDAQETQYF.

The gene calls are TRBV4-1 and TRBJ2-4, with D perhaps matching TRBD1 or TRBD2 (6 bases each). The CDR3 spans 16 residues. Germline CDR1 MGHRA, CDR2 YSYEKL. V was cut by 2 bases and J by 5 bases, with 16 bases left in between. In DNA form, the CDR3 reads TGCGCCAGCAGCCAACGACCTGAGGGGGGAGAAAACATTCAGTACTTC. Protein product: CASSQRPEGGENIQYF.

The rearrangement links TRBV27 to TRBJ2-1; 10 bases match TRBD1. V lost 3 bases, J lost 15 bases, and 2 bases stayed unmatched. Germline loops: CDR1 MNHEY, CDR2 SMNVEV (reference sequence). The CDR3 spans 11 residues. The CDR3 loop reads CASSFGQGGFF. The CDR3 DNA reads TGTGCCAGCAGTTTCGGACAGGGGGGGTTCTTC.

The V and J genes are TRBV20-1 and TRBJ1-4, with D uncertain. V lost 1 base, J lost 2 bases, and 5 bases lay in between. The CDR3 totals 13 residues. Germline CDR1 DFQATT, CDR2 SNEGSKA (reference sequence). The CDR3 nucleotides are TGCAGTGCTAGAGCCCCCACTAATGAAAAACTGTTTTTT. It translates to CSARAPTNEKLFF.

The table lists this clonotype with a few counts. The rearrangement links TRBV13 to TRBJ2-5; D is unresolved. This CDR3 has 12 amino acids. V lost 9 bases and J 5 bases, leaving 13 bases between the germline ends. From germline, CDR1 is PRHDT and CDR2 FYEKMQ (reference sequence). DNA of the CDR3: TGTGCCAGTAGAGAGACCGGGGAGACCCAGTACTTC. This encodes CASRETGETQYF.

CDR3 amino acids: CASSLPQLNYGYTF. CDR3 DNA sequence: TGTGCCAGCAGCTTGCCACAGCTAAACTATGGCTACACCTTC. The chain has TRBV5-6 and TRBJ1-2, with D uncertain. CDR1 SGHDT and CDR2 YYEEEE come from the germline V gene. V was pared by 1 base and J by 2 bases, with 9 bases between. This CDR3 is 14 amino acids long.